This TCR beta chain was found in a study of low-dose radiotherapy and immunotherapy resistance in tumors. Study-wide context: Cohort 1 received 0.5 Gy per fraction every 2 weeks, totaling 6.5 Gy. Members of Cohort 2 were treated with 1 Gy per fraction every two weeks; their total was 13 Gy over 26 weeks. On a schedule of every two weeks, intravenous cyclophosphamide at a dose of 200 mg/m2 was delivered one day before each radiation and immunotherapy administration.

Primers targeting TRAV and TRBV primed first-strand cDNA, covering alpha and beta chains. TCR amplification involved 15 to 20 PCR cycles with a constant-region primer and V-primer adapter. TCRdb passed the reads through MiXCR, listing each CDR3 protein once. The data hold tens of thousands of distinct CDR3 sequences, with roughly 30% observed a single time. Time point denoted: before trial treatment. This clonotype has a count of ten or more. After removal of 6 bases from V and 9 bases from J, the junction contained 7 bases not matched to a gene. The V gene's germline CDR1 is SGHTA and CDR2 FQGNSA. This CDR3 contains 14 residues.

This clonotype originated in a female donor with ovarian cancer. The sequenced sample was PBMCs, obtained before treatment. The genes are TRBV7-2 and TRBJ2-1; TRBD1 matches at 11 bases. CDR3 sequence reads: CASRTDRGQGEQFF. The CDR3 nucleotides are TGTGCCAGCAGGACGGACAGGGGGCAGGGTGAGCAGTTCTTC.